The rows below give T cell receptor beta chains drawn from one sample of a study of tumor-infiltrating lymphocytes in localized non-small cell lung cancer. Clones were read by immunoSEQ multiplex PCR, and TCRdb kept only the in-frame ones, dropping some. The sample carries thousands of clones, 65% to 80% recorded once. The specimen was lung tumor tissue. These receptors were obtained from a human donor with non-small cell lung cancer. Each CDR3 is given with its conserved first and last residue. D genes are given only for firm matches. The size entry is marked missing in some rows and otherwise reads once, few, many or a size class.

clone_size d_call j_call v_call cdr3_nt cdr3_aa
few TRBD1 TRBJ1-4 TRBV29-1 TGCAGCGTAGTCAGGGGGGTTGAAAAACTGTTTTTT CSVVRGVEKLFF
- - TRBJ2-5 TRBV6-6 TGTGCCAGCAGTGCGTTAGAGACCCAGTACTTC CASSALETQYF
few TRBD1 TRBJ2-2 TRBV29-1 TGCAGCGTTGAATGTGTGGGGGACAGGGTTACCGGGGAGCTGTTTTTT CSVECVGDRVTGELFF
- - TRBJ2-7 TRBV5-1 TGCGCCAGCAGCTTTGATCCGGCCTCCTACGAGCAGTACTTC CASSFDPASYEQYF
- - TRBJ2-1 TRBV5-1 TGCGCCAGCAGCTTGATAGGGGTTTCCTACAATGAGCAGTTCTTC CASSLIGVSYNEQFF
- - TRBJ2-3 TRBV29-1 TGCAGCGTGAAGAGGTCGGGGAAGGGAGTCACAGATACGCAGTATTTT CSVKRSGKGVTDTQYF
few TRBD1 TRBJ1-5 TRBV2 TGTGCCAGCAGCCGAGACAGGGTTGGGCAGCCCCAGCATTTT CASSRDRVGQPQHF
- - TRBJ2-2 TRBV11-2 TGTGCCAGCAGTTCCAGGGCGAACACCGGGGAGCTGTTTTTT CASSSRANTGELFF
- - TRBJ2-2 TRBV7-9 TGTGCCAGCAGCTTGGACACCGGGGAGCTGTTTTTT CASSLDTGELFF
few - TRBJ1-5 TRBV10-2 TGCGCCAGACAATGGACGGGAGGGTATAGCAATCAGCCCCAGCATTTT CARQWTGGYSNQPQHF
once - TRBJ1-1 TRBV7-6 TGTGCCAGCAGCTTAGCAGGGGGTAACACTGAAGCTTTCTTT CASSLAGGNTEAFF
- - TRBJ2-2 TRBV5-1 TGCGCCAGCAGCCTCCGGGGGACAAGCCAGAACACCGGGGAGCTGTTTTTT CASSLRGTSQNTGELFF
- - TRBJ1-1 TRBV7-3 TGTGCCAGCAGCTTAGGAGGGGACACTGAAGCTTTCTTT CASSLGGDTEAFF
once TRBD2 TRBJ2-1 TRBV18 TGTGCCAGCTCACGCCTTCAGACTAGCGGGGGGCCAACTGCCAATGAGCAGTTCTTC CASSRLQTSGGPTANEQFF
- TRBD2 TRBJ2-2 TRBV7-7 TGTGCTAGCAGCCGGGGACTAGCGGGAAGGAACACCGGGGAGCTGTTTTTT CASSRGLAGRNTGELFF
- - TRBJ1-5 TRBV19 TGTGCCAGTATCTCGGGCAGCAATCAGCCCCAGCATTTT CASISGSNQPQHF
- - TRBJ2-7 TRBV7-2 TGTGCCAGCAGCCTCCAGGCAGGGGGACTCGAGCAGTACTTC CASSLQAGGLEQYF
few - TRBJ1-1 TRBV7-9 TGTGCCAGCAGCTTGGGAGGGGACACTGAAGCTTTCTTT CASSLGGDTEAFF
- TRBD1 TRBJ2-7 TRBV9 TGTGCCAGCAGCACCCGGACAGGGGGCGTTTTCGACGAGCAGTACTTC CASSTRTGGVFDEQYF
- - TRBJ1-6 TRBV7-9 TGTGCCAGCAGTTCCCAGGGTAATTCACCCCTCCACTTT CASSSQGNSPLHF
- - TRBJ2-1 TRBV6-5 TGTGCCAGCAGACTCGGGACCTACAATGAGCAGTTCTTC CASRLGTYNEQFF
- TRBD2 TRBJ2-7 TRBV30 TGTGCCTGGAGGGGGACTAGCGGGAGCTACGAGCAGTACTTC CAWRGTSGSYEQYF
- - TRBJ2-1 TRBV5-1 TGCGCCAGCAGCTTCCGACCTCAAACACCAACCAATGAGCAGTTCTTC CASSFRPQTPTNEQFF
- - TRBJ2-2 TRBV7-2 TGTGCCAGCAGCTTAATGGCCGGGGAGCTGTTTTTT CASSLMAGELFF
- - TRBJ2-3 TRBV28 TGTGCCAGCAGTTTAGGTCTTTCCTTCGGTCCTGGCACAGATACGCAGTATTTT CASSLGLSFGPGTDTQYF
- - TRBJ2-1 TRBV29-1 TGCAGCGTTGAGTATCACTCCTACAATGAGCAGTTCTTC CSVEYHSYNEQFF
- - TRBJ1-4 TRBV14 TGTGCCAGCAGCCCACTTAGGGGTACCGCCGCAGGAAATGAAAAACTGTTTTTT CASSPLRGTAAGNEKLFF
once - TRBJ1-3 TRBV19 TGTGCCAGTACACCAGGGAGCATAATCGCTGGAAACACCATATATTTT CASTPGSIIAGNTIYF
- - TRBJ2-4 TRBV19 TGTGCCAGTACTGGTACGTGGGGTGGCATTCAGTACTTC CASTGTWGGIQYF
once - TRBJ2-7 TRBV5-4 TGTGCCAGCAGCTTTGGTTGGCAGGGTGGTTACGAGCAGTACTTC CASSFGWQGGYEQYF
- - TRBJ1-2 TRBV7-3 TGTGCCAGCAGTCAAGAGGGCGGTAACTATGGCTACACCTTC CASSQEGGNYGYTF
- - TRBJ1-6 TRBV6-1 TGTGCCAGCAGTGTGAACCAGGGGTCGAGTTCACCCCTCCACTTT CASSVNQGSSSPLHF
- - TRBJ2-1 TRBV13 TGTGCCAGCAGCTCCCTAAGCGGAGCCTACAATGAGCAGTTCTTC CASSSLSGAYNEQFF
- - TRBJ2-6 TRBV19 TGTGCCAGTAGTAGTGGGGCTGCTGGGGCCAACGTCCTGACTTTC CASSSGAAGANVLTF
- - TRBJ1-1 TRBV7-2 TGTGCCAGCAGCTTAGCGAGCGGGAACACTGAAGCTTTCTTT CASSLASGNTEAFF
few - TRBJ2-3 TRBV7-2 TGTGCCAGCAGCTTAGCGGTACTCGGCACAGATACGCAGTATTTT CASSLAVLGTDTQYF
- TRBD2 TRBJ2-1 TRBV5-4 TGTGCCAGCAGCTTAGTTAGCGGGATGCTAAATGAGCAGTTCTTC CASSLVSGMLNEQFF